The present T cell receptor beta chain was sequenced within a study of blood T cell repertoires in COVID-19. The overall study: There were acute and convalescent COVID-19 samples, and they came from the United States, Italy and Spain.

The CDR3 has 15 residues. Germline V CDR1 and CDR2: MNHEY, SVGEGT. Trimming cost V 4 bases and J 5 bases; bases outside gene matches: 8. Enrollees, about 18 to 95 years old, lived in 25 or so US areas. People in the exposed group encountered a COVID-19 case within 2 weeks before entering the study. Produced via immunoSEQ multiplex PCR; TCRdb's table is partial and in-frame only. The table lists roughly 240,000 clones, 83% of them singletons. The sequenced sample consisted of PBMCs or T cells enriched from blood (not recorded which). The V and J genes are TRBV6-2 or TRBV6-3 and TRBJ2-5; TRBD2 agrees at 9 bases. The TCR was taken from a woman aged 40 to 49 who had been exposed to COVID-19. The CDR3 coding sequence is TGTGCCAGCAGTTTGGCGGGGGGGCCGGCGGAGACCCAGTACTTC. Translating it yields CASSLAGGPAETQYF.